This TCR beta chain was identified in a study of cytotoxic CD8 clonotypes in ibrutinib-treated CLL. Regarding the study as a whole: Higher circulating CD8+ T-cell counts strongly accompanied higher baseline clonality, above age-matched healthy donors.

The CDR3 consists of 15 residues. V lost 1 base and J lost 3, with 12 bases in between. From germline, CDR1 is MNHEY and CDR2 SMNVEV (reference sequence). Generated by immunoSEQ multiplex PCR, the TCRdb table keeps only in-frame clones and is missing some. The sample yields about 330,000 clones, roughly 71% seen once. As concerns this clone: Its specificity is unknown.

This receptor was taken from a human donor with chronic lymphocytic leukemia. Sequencing was performed on PBMCs, taken after 36 months of ibrutinib treatment. The chain couples TRBV27 to TRBJ2-5; D not resolved. This chain's CDR3 is CASSLYGYSEETQYF. CDR3 in DNA: TGTGCCAGCAGTTTATATGGCTACTCCGAAGAGACCCAGTACTTC.